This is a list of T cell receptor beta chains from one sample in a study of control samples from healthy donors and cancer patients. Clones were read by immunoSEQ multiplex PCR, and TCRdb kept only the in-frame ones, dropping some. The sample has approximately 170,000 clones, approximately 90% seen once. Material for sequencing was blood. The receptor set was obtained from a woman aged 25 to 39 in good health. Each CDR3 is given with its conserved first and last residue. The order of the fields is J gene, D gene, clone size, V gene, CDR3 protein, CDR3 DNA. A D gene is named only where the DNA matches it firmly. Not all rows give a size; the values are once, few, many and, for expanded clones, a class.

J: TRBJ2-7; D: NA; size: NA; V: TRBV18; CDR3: CASSGTSVYEQYF; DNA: TGTGCCAGCTCCGGGACTTCGGTCTACGAGCAGTACTTC
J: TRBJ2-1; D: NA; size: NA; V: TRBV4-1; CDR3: CASSQVPRQAHEQFF; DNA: TGCGCCAGCAGCCAAGTCCCTCGGCAGGCCCATGAGCAGTTCTTC
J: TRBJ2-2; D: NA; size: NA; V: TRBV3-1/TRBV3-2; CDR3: CASSHRAGELFF; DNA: TGTGCCAGCAGCCACAGGGCCGGGGAGCTGTTTTTT
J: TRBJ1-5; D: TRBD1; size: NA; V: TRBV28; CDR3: CASSFSRDRAQPQHF; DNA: TGTGCCAGCAGTTTCTCCCGGGACAGGGCCCAGCCCCAGCATTTT
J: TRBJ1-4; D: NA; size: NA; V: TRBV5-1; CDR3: CASRRTSATNEKLFF; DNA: TGCGCCAGCAGAAGGACAAGTGCAACTAATGAAAAACTGTTTTTT
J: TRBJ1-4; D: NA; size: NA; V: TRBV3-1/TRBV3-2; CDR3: CASRNGMTAEKLFF; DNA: TGTGCCAGCAGGAATGGTATGACAGCCGAAAAACTGTTTTTT
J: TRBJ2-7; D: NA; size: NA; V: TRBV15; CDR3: CATSRDGGHSYEQYF; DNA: TGTGCCACCAGCAGAGATGGAGGCCACTCCTACGAGCAGTACTTC
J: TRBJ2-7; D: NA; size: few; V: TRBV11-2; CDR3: CASSISYEQYF; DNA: TGTGCCAGCAGCATCTCCTACGAGCAGTACTTC
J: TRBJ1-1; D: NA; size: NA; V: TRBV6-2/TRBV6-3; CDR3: CASSRNRMNTEAFF; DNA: TGTGCCAGCAGTAGGAACAGGATGAACACTGAAGCTTTCTTT
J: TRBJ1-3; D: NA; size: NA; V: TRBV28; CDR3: CASSPGRYSGNTIYF; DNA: TGTGCCAGCAGTCCAGGACGTTACTCTGGAAACACCATATATTTT
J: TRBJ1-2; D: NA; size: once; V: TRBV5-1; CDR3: CASSLAPRHLSNYGYTF; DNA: TGCGCCAGCAGCTTGGCCCCGAGACACCTATCTAACTATGGCTACACCTTC
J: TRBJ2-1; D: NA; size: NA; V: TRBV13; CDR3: CVSSLGRGHGSEQFF; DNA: TGTGTCAGCAGCTTAGGTCGGGGCCACGGAAGTGAGCAGTTCTTC
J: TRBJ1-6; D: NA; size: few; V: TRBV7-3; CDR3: CASSLESTGNSPLHF; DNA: TGTGCCAGCAGCTTAGAGTCCACAGGGAATTCACCCCTCCACTTT
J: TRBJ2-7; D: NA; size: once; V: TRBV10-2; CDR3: CASSRGGYAYEQYF; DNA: TGCGCCAGCAGCCGAGGGGGGTATGCCTACGAGCAGTACTTC
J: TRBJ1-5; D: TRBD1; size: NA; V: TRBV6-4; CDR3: CASSVQGEVQPQHF; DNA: TGTGCCAGCAGTGTCCAGGGGGAAGTTCAGCCCCAGCATTTT
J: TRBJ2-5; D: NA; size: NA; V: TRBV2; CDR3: CASSEGGPETQYF; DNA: TGTGCCAGCAGTGAGGGGGGCCCCGAGACCCAGTACTTC
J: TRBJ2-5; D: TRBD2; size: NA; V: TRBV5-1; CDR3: CASTFRTSGLQETQYF; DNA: TGCGCCAGCACCTTCCGGACTAGCGGGCTCCAAGAGACCCAGTACTTC
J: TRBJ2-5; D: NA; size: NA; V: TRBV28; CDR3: CASSFRGQETQYF; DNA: TGTGCCAGCAGTTTCCGGGGCCAAGAGACCCAGTACTTC
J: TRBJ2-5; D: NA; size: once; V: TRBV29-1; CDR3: CSVSRISQTQYF; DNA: TGCAGCGTTTCCAGAATTAGTCAGACCCAGTACTTC
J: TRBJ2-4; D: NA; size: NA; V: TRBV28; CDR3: CASSMQGSGEAKNIQYF; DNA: TGTGCCAGCAGTATGCAGGGGAGTGGCGAGGCCAAAAACATTCAGTACTTC
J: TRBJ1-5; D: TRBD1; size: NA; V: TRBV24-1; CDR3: CATSDATGTGVQPQHF; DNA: TGTGCCACCAGTGACGCTACCGGGACAGGGGTCCAGCCCCAGCATTTT
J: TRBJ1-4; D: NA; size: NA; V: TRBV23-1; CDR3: CASSFPRDFGKLFF; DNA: TGCGCCAGCAGTTTCCCCCGGGATTTCGGGAAACTGTTTTTT
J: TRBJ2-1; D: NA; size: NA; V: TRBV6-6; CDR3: CASSPNLQDGYNEQFF; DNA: TGTGCCAGCAGTCCAAACTTACAAGATGGGTACAATGAGCAGTTCTTC
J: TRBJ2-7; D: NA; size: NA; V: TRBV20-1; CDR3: CSASGDYEQYF; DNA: TGCAGTGCTTCGGGGGATTACGAGCAGTACTTC
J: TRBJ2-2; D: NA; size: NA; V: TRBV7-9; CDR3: CAAGEFGTGELFF; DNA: TGTGCCGCAGGAGAGTTTGGCACCGGGGAGCTGTTTTTT
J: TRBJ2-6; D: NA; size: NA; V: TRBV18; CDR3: CASSPSGFSGANVLTF; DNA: TGTGCCAGCTCACCATCCGGTTTCTCTGGGGCCAACGTCCTGACTTTC
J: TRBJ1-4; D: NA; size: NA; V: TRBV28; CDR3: CASSLTGSNEKLFF; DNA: TGTGCCAGCAGTCTCACAGGGTCTAATGAAAAACTGTTTTTT
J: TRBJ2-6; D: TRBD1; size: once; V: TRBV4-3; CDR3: CASSPRWTGSSGANVLTF; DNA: TGCGCCAGCAGCCCCAGATGGACAGGGAGCTCTGGGGCCAACGTCCTGACTTTC
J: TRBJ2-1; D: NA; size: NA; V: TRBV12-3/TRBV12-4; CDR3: CASSLTPNEQFF; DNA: TGTGCCAGCAGTTTGACCCCTAATGAGCAGTTCTTC
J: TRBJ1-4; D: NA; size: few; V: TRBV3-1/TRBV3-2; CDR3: CASSQDVRINEKLFF; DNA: TGTGCCAGCAGCCAAGATGTCAGAATTAATGAAAAACTGTTTTTT
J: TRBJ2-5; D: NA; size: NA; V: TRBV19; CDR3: CASKSRAGPQETQYF; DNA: TGTGCCAGTAAATCAAGGGCGGGACCACAAGAGACCCAGTACTTC
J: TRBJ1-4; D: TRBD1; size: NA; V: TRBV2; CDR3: CASKYRGYEKLFF; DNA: TGTGCCAGCAAATACAGGGGGTATGAAAAACTGTTTTTT
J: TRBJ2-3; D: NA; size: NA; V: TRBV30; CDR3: CAWSVRAVRGTDTQYF; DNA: TGTGCCTGGAGTGTACGAGCGGTTCGGGGCACAGATACGCAGTATTTT
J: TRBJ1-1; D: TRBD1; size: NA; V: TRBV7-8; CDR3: CASSTRSGTGMSATEAFF; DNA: TGTGCCAGCAGCACACGATCCGGGACAGGGATGTCGGCCACTGAAGCTTTCTTT
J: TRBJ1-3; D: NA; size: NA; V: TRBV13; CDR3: CASSLAIDPHLIWGNTIYF; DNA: TGTGCCAGCAGCTTAGCCATTGATCCCCACCTCATTTGGGGAAACACCATATATTTT
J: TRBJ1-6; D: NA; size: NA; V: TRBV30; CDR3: CAWTIGQGFSPLHF; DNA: TGTGCCTGGACTATAGGCCAGGGTTTTTCACCCCTCCACTTT